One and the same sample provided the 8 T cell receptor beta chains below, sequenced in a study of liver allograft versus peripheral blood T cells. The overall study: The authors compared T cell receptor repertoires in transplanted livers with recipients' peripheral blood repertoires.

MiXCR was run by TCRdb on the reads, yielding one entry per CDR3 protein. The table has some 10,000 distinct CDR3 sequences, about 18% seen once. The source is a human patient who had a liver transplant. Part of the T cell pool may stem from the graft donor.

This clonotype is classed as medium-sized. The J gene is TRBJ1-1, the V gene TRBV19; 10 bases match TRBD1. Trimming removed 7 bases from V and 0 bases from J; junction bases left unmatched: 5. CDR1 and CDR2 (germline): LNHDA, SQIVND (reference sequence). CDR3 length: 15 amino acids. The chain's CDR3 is CASTDRGRLNTEAFF. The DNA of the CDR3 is TGTGCCAGTACCGACAGGGGGCGATTGAACACTGAAGCTTTCTTT.

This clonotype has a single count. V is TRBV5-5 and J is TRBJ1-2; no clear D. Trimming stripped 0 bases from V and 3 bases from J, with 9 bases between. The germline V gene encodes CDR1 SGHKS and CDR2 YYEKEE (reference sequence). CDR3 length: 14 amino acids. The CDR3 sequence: CASSLGPADYGYTF. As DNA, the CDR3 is TGTGCCAGCAGCTTGGGTCCGGCGGACTATGGCTACACCTTC.

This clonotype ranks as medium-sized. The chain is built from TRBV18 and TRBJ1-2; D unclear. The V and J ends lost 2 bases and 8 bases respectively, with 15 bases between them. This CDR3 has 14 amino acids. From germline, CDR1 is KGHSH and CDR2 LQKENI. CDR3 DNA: TGTGCCAGCTCACCAGGAGACCCCGCGGGAGGCTACACCTTC. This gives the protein CASSPGDPAGGYTF.

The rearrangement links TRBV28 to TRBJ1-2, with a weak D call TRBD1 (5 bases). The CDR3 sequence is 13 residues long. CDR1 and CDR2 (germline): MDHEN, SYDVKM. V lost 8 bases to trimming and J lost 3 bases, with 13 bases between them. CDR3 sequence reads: CASRPGADYGYTF. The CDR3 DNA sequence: TGTGCCAGCCGCCCCGGGGCCGACTATGGCTACACCTTC.

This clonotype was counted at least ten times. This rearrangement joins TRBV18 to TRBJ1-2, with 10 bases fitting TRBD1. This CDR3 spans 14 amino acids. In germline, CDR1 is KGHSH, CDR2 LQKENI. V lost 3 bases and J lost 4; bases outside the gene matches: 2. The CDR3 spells CASSPDRGIYGYTF. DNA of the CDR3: TGTGCCAGCTCACCGGACAGGGGGATCTATGGCTACACCTTC.

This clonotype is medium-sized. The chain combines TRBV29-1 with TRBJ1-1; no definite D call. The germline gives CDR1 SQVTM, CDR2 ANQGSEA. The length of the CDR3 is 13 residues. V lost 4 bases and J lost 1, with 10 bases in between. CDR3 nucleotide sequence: TGCAGCGTTGTATCACAGCCGAACACTGAAGCTTTCTTT. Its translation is CSVVSQPNTEAFF.

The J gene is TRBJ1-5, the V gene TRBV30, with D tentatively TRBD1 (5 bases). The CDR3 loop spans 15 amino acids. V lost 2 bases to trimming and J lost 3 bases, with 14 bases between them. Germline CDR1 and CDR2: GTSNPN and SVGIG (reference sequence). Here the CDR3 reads CAWSRGRQHNQPQHF. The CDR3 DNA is TGTGCCTGGAGTCGGGGCAGACAGCACAATCAGCCCCAGCATTTT.

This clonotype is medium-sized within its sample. CDR3 protein: CASSAEEGLGELFF. The CDR3 nucleotides read TGTGCCAGCAGTGCCGAAGAAGGCCTAGGGGAGCTGTTTTTT. The rearrangement joins TRBV6-1 to TRBJ2-2, with no clear D. The CDR3 sequence is 14 residues long. Per the germline V gene, CDR1 is MNHNS and CDR2 is SASEGT. With 4 bases removed from V and 8 bases from J, the gap between germline ends came to 14 bases.